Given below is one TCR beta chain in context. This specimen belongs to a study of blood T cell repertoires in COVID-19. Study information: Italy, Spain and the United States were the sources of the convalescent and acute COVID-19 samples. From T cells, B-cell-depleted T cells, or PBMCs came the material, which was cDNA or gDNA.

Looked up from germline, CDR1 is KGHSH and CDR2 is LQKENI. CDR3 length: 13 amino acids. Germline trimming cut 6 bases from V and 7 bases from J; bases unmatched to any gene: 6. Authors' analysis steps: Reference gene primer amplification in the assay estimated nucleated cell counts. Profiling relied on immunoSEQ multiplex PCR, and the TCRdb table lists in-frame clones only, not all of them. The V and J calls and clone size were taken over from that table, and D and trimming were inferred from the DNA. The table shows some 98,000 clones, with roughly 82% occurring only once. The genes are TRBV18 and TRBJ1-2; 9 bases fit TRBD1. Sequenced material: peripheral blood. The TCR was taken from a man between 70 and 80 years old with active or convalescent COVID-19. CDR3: CASSHGQGSGYTF. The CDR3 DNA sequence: TGTGCCAGCTCGCATGGACAGGGGTCTGGCTACACCTTC. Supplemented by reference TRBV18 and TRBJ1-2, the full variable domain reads NAGVMQNPRHLVRRRGQEARLRCSPMKGHSHVYWYRQLPEEGLKFMVYLQKENIIDESGMPKERFSAEFPKEGPSILRIQQVVRGDSAAYFCASSHGQGSGYTFGSGTRLTVV.